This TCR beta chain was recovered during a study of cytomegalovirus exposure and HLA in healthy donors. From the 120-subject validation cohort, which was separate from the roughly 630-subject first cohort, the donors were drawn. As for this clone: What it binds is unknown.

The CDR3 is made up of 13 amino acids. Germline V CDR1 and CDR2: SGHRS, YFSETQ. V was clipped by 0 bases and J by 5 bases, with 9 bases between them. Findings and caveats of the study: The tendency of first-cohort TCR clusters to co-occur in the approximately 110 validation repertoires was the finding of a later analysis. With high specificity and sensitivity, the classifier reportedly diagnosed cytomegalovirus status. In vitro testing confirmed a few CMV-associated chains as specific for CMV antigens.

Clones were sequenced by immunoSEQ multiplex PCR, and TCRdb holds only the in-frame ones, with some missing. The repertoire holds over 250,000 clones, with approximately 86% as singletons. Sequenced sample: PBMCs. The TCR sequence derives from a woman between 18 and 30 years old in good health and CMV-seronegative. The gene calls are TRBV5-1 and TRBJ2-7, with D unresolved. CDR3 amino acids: CASSLARFHEQYF. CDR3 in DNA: TGCGCCAGCAGCTTGGCCCGGTTCCACGAGCAGTACTTC. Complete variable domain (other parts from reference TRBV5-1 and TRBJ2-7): KAGVTQTPRYLIKTRGQQVTLSCSPISGHRSVSWYQQTPGQGLQFLFEYFSETQRNKGNFPGRFSGRQFSNSRSEMNVSTLELGDSALYLCASSLARFHEQYFGPGTRLTVT.